Detailed here is one TCR beta chain. Assay: immunoSEQ multiplex PCR; the TCRdb copy retains only in-frame clones and omits some. The sample consists of approximately 28,000 clones, roughly 83% of them appearing once. The sample is drawn from a study of OX40 agonist ivuxolimab in advanced cancers. Germline V CDR1 and CDR2: ENHRY, SYGVKD. V gave up 7 bases and J gave up 3 bases, with 10 bases separating them. CDR3 size: 13 residues. The specimen comprised CD4+ or CD8+ T cells sorted from blood, sampled in a trial of the OX40 agonist ivuxolimab. This sequence joins TRBV10-3 and TRBJ2-1, with D perhaps matching TRBD1 (5 bases). This TCR was recovered from an adult with an advanced solid tumor such as melanoma, head and neck, liver or kidney cancer. The CDR3 DNA sequence: TGTGCCATCACAAGGGGTGACTACAATGAGCAGTTCTTC. Protein: CAITRGDYNEQFF.